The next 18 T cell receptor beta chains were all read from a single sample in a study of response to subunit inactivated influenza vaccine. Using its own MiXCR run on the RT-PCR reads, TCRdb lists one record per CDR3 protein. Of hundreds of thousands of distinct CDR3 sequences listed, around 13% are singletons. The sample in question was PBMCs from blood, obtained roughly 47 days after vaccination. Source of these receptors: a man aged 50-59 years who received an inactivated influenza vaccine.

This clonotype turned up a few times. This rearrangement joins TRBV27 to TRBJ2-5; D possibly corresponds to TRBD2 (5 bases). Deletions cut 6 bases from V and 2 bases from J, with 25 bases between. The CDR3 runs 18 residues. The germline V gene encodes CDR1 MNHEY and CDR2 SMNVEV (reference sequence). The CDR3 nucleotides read TGTGCCAGCAGAATTACCTGGGAGAGGAGGCTTGGACAAGAGACCCAGTACTTC. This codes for CASRITWERRLGQETQYF.

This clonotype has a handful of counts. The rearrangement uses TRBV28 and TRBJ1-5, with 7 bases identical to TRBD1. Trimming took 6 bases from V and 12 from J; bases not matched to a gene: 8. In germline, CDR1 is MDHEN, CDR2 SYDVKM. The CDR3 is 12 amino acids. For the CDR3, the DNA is TGTGCCAGCAGGCCGGGACAGCTATTCCAGCATTTT. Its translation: CASRPGQLFQHF.

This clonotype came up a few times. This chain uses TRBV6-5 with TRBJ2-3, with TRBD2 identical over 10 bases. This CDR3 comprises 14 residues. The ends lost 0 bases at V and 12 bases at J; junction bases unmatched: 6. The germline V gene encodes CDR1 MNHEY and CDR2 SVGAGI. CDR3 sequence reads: CASSYSSLAGVQYF. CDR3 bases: TGTGCCAGCAGTTACTCGAGCCTAGCGGGGGTACAGTATTTT.

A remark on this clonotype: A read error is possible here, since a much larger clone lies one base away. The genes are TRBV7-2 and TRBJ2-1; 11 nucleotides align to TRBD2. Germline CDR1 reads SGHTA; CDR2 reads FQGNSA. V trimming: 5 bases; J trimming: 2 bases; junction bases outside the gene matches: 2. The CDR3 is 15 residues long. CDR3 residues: CASSVSGRAYNEQFF. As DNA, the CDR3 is TGTGCCAGCAGCGTTAGCGGGAGGGCCTACAATGAGCAGTTCTTC.

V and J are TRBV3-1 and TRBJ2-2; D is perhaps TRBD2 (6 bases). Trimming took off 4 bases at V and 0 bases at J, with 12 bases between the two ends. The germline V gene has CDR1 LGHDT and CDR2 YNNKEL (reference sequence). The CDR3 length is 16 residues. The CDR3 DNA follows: TGTGCCAGCAGCCCGCCGGGACTCCCGAACACCGGGGAGCTGTTTTTT. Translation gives CASSPPGLPNTGELFF.

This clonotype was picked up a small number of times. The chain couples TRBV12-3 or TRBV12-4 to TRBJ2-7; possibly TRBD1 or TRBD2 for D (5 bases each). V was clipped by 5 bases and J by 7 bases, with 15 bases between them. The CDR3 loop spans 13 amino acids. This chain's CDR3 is CASSPGPYGEQYF. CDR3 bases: TGTGCCAGCAGTCCGGGACCCTACGGGGAGCAGTACTTC.

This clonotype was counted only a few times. The CDR3 nucleotides read TGTGCCAGCAACTTGCGGGGCGGAGCAGATACGCAGTATTTT. Translation: CASNLRGGADTQYF. This chain links TRBV6-1 with TRBJ2-3; tentatively, D is TRBD2 (6 bases). The V and J ends lost 7 bases and 4 bases respectively, with 15 bases between them. Germline V gives CDR1 MNHNS, CDR2 SASEGT. The CDR3 runs 14 residues.

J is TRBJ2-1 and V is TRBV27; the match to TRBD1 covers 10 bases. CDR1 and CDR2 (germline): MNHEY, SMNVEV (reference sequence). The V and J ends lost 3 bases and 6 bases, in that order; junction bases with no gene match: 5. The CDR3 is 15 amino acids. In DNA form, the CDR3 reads TGTGCCAGCAGTTTGGTGGGACAGGGGATCAATGAGCAGTTCTTC. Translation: CASSLVGQGINEQFF.

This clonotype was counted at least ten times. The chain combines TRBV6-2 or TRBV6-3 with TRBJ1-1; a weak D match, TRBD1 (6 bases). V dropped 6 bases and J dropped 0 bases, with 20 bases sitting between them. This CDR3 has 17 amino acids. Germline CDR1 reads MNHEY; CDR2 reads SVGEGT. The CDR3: CASSPRTLDRLNTEAFF. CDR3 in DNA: TGTGCCAGCAGCCCGCGTACTCTAGACAGGTTGAACACTGAAGCTTTCTTT.

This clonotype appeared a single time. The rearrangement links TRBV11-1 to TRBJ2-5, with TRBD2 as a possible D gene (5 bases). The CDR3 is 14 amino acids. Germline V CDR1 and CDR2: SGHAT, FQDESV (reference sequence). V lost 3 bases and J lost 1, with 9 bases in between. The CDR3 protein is CASSFGESQETQYF. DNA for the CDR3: TGTGCCAGCAGCTTCGGGGAAAGCCAAGAGACCCAGTACTTC.

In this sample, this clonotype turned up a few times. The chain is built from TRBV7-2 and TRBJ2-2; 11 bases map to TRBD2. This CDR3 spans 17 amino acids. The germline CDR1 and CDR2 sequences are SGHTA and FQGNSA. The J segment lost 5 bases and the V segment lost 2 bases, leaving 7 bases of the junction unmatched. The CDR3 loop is CASSLWRLAGGTGELFF. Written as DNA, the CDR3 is TGTGCCAGCAGCTTATGGCGGCTAGCGGGGGGTACCGGGGAGCTGTTTTTT.

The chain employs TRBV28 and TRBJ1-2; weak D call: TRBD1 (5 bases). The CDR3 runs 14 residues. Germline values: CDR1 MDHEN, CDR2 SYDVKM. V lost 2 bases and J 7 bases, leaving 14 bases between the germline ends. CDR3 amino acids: CASSLDTQGPGYTF. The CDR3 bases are TGTGCCAGCAGTTTAGACACCCAGGGCCCTGGCTACACCTTC.

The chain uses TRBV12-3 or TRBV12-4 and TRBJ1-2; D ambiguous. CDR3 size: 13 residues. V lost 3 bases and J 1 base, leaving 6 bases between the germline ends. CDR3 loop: CASSFSDNYGYTF. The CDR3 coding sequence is TGTGCCAGCAGTTTTTCGGATAACTATGGCTACACCTTC.

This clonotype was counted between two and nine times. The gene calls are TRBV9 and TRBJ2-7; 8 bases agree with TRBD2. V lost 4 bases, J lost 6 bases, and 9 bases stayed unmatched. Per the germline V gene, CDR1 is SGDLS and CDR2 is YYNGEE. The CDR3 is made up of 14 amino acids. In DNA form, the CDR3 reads TGTGCCAGCAGCCCAGGACTAGCATCGGGCGAGCAGTACTTC. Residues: CASSPGLASGEQYF.

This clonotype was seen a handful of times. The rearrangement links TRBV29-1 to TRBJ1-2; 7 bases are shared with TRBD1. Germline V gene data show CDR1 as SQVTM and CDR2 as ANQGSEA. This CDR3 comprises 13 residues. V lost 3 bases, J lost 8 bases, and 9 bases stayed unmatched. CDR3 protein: CSVECQGVGGYTF. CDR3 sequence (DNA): TGCAGCGTTGAGTGCCAGGGGGTAGGAGGCTACACCTTC.

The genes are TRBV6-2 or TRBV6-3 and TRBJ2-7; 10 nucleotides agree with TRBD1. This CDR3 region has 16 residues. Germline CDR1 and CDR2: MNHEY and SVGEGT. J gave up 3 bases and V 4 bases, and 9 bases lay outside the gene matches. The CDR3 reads CASSFSGTGDIYEQYF. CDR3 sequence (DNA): TGTGCCAGCAGTTTCTCAGGGACAGGGGACATCTACGAGCAGTACTTC.

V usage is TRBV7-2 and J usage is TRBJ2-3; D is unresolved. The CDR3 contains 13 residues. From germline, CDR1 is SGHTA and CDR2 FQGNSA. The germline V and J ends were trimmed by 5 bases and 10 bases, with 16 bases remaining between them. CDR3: CASSLNVAYPQYF. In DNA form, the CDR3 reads TGTGCCAGCAGCCTAAACGTTGCGTACCCGCAGTATTTT.

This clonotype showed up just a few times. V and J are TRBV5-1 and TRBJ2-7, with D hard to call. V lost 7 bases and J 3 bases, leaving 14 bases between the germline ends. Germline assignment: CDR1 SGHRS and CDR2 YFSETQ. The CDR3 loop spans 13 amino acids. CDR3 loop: CASQPEEHYEQYF. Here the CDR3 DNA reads TGCGCCAGCCAACCCGAGGAGCACTACGAGCAGTACTTC.